This TCR beta chain was identified in a study of blood T cells in healthy people across ages (dated by TCRdb to 2014 to 2015). At the level of the whole study: In model experiments, template switching captured about one uniquely barcoded TCR beta cDNA molecule for every two T cells. Using deep sequencing normalized with unique cDNA molecular identifiers, the study measured how TCR beta repertoire diversity changes with age. The donors were divided into four age groups: young (average around 16 years), middle-aged (under 40), aged (62) and long-lived (about 79). To avoid experimental bias, donors of different ages were randomly spread across the sequencing lanes. For two donors (one aged 18 to 30 and one aged 80 or older), the study analyzed two additional independent replicas of 1 million unique cDNA reads from the same blood draw.

Overall results and qualifications from the work: As age increased, observed TCR beta diversity per million T cells dropped in a roughly linear way, and a significant reduction was already evident by age approximately 40. Donor CMV infection status was unknown, potentially confounding age-related changes in expanded clonotypes. The percentage of naive T cells measured by flow cytometry correlated strongly with observed TCR beta diversity. Compared with the aged group, the long-lived group had more naive CD4+ T cells, fewer expanded clones and increased TCR diversity, a pattern suggesting age selection. Since profiling was done on bulk unsorted PBMCs, naive and antigen-experienced compartments could not be conclusively compared. Total diversity estimates from one million sequenced T cells were considered lower bounds and underestimates.

Library method: 5' RACE. The second PCR ran for roughly 6 to 11 cycles and used a J-beta primer mix along with a sample-barcoded 5' primer. Each TCR beta cDNA molecule received a unique molecular identifier from a template-switch 5' adaptor carrying 12 random nucleotides. Each sample yielded at least 2.5 million CDR3-containing paired-end reads. First-strand cDNA synthesis was performed from all RNA using the Mint cDNA synthesis kit, with priming by a TRBC-specific oligonucleotide. Following uracil-DNA glycosylase treatment, a first 18-cycle PCR with universal primers M1SS and BC2_uni_R was performed on all cDNA. The published analysis was carried out like this. Normalization of each sample was performed by random selection of 1 million high-quality reads, each carrying a distinct molecular identifier. Reads sharing molecular identifiers were discarded rather than binned into consensus sequences. MiTCR, with a Q25 quality threshold and the strictest error-elimination algorithm, was used for CDR3 identification, clonotype clustering and error correction. A nonparametric unseen species model with Euler transformation was used to estimate lower-bound total TCR beta diversity. Through fastp at Q25 and MiXCR, TCRdb rebuilt clones from the public reads, retaining in-frame beta chains. Identical CDR3 protein sequences are pooled into one entry, listed with their most common genes and DNA. These V and J calls are TCRdb output, not the study's own analysis. Within this sample are fewer than 2,000,000 distinct CDR3 sequences, with roughly two fifths of them counted one time only. About 21% of the sample belongs to the ten largest clones.

The cysteine opens and the phenylalanine closes a CDR3 of 13 amino acids. The CDR3 DNA has 39 bases and is translated from base 1. The V end loses 0 bases and the J end loses 11 bases, and a stretch of 8 bases separates them. For CDR1 and CDR2, the germline V gene lists MNHEY and SVGAGI. Systemically healthy Caucasian individuals from Russia, 39 in total and aged about 6 to 95 years, were included as donors. Each donor gave 8.5 to 10 milliliters of peripheral blood, collected into EDTA-treated Vacutainer tubes. Ficoll-Paque density-gradient centrifugation was used to isolate PBMCs, with at least 7 million per sample. Trizol reagent was used to extract total RNA from PBMCs, with at least 5 micrograms per sample. Naive CD45RAhigh/CD27high T cell percentages were measured by flow cytometry on a PBMC aliquot from every donor. Comments on this clonotype: Its antigen target is currently unknown. No base quality information exists; no much larger clone differs at one position.

The V gene is TRBV6-5 and the J gene is TRBJ1-6; confidence is insufficient to name the D gene. The sequence was obtained from a human donor in good health. The sequenced sample consisted of blood. The DNA is as follows: TGTGCCAGCAGTTACTCCGGGTGGGCACCCCTCCACTTT. This encodes CASSYSGWAPLHF.